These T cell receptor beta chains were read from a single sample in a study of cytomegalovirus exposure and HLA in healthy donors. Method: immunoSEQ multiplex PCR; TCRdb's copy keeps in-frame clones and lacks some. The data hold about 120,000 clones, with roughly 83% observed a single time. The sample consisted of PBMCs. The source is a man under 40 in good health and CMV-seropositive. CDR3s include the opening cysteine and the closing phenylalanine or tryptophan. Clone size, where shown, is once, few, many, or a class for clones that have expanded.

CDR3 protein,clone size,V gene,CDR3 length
CASGFGSGYEQYF,-,TRBV28,13
CASSLDGRTETNYGYTF,-,TRBV11-2,17
CASSLSGIPTEAFF,-,TRBV7-8,14
CASSHGLAGARTQYF,-,TRBV4-1,15
CASTRGGGRTNEKLFF,once,TRBV28,16
CASSYSGLSGANGLTF,-,TRBV6-5,16
CASSVQFSEAFF,-,TRBV7-2,12
CASSPRQGYYEQYF,-,TRBV7-2,14
CASSLARTGNWETQYF,-,TRBV7-2,16
CASSQDRGRGFYGYTF,-,TRBV4-3,16
CASSQEPGGPPFSTDTQYF,-,TRBV4-3,19
CASRVGGSGSYHEQYF,-,TRBV6-6,16
CASSVDGRMGYGYTF,-,TRBV5-4,15
CASSFMGRTSETQYF,-,TRBV13,15
CASSEFRGATGELFF,few,TRBV25-1,15
CASSLGSGGEYENEQFF,-,TRBV7-3,17
CASSAGTNEKLFF,-,TRBV27,13
CASSSSPGFTDTQYF,-,TRBV7-2,15
CASGLQTSQETQYF,-,TRBV2,14
CAWSVLRGHYSPLHF,few,TRBV30,15
CASSLGDRGIYEQYF,-,TRBV27,15
CASSMIGAGESYEQYF,-,TRBV27,16
CASSLGPGVTEAFF,few,TRBV5-1,14
CARTGKNIQYF,-,TRBV7-2,11
CASGFRLAGANNEQFF,-,TRBV5-1,16
CASSQTTGGLDEQYF,-,TRBV4-1,15
CASSYAGKNIQYF,-,TRBV6-5,13
CASSLPGTSVNNEQFF,few,TRBV5-4,16
CASSALAAQETQYF,-,TRBV9,14
CASSTSPGFADTQYF,-,TRBV19,15
CASSVDRGWETQYF,-,TRBV9,14
CASSTTPGGEQYF,-,TRBV9,13
CASRPRDKLNTEAFF,-,TRBV7-9,15
CASSLGGQVAYEQYF,-,TRBV7-2,15
CASSWTGTRIMNTEAFF,-,TRBV19,17
CASSLWTSGSEQYF,-,TRBV27,14
CASSLRSLGGVGGYTF,-,TRBV7-2,16
CSVGTDHNSPLHF,-,TRBV29-1,13
CASSPGLPSYESEQFF,few,TRBV18,16
CAISALPNTGELFF,-,TRBV10-3,14
CAWGPPLPAPEQFF,-,TRBV30,14
CASSSAGAGDTEAFF,few,TRBV5-1,15
CASSFMGSGTGELFF,-,TRBV28,15
CASSLRASNEKLFF,-,TRBV11-2,14
CASSLTGGNTEAFF,-,TRBV7-3,14
CASSPRVYSNTGELFF,-,TRBV7-2,16